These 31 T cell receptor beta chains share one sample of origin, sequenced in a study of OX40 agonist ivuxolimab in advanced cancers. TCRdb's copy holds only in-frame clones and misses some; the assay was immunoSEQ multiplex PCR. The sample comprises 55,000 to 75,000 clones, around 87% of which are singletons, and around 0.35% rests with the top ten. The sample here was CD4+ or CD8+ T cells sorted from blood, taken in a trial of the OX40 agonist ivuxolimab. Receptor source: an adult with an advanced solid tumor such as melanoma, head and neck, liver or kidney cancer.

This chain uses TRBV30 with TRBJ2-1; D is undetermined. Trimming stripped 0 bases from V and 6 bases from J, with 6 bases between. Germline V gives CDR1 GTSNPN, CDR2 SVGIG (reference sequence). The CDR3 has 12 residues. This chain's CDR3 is CAWSVLANEQFF. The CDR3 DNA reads TGTGCCTGGAGTGTACTGGCCAATGAGCAGTTCTTC. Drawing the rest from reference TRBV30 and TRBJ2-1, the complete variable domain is SQTIHQWPATLVQPVGSPLSLECTVEGTSNPNLYWYRQAAGRGLQLLFYSVGIGQISSEVPQNLSASRPQDRQFILSSKKLLLSDSGFYLCAWSVLANEQFFGPGTRLTVL.

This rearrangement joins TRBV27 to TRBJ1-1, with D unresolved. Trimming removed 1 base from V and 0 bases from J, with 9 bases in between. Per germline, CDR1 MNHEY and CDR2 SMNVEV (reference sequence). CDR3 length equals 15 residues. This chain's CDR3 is CASSLYSLVNTEAFF. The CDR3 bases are TGTGCCAGCAGTTTATATTCACTCGTGAACACTGAAGCTTTCTTT.

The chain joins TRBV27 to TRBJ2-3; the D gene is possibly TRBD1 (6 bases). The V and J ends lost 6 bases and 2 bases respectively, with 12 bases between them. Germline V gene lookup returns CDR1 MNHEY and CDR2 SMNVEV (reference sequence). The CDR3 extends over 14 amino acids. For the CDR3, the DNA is TGTGCCAGCAGAAAGGGACAATACACAGATACGCAGTATTTT. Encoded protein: CASRKGQYTDTQYF.

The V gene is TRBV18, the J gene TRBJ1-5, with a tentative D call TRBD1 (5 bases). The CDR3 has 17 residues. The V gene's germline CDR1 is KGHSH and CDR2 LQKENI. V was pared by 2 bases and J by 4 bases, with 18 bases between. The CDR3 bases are TGTGCCAGCTCACCAGGCATAGGGGCCACCAGAAATCAGCCCCAGCATTTT. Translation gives CASSPGIGATRNQPQHF.

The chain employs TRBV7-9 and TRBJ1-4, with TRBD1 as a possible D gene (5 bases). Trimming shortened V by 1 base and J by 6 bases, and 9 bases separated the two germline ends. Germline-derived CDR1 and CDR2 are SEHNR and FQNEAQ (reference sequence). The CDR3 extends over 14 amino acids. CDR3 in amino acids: CASSLGRDDEKLFF. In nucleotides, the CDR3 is TGTGCCAGCAGCTTAGGCAGGGACGATGAAAAACTGTTTTTT.

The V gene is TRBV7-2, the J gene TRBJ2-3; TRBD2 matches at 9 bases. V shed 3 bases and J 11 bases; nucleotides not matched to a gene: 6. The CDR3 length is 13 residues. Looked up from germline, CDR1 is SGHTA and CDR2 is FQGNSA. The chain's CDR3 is CASSFSSGVKQYF. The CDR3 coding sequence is TGTGCCAGCAGCTTCTCTAGCGGGGTTAAGCAGTATTTT.

This CDR3 is CASSPSKDPYNEQFF. Here the CDR3 DNA reads TGTGCCAGCTCACCCAGTAAGGACCCTTACAATGAGCAGTTCTTC. The chain couples TRBV18 to TRBJ2-1; D gene ambiguous. Trimming took 3 bases from V and 4 from J, leaving 13 bases between them. This CDR3 region has 15 residues. Germline CDR1 is KGHSH and CDR2 is LQKENI.

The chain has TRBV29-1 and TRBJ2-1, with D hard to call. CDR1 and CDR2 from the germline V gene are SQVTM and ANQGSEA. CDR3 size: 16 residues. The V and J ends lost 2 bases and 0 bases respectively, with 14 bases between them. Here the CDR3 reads CSVESYDGSSYNEQFF. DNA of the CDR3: TGCAGCGTTGAAAGTTACGACGGAAGCTCCTACAATGAGCAGTTCTTC.

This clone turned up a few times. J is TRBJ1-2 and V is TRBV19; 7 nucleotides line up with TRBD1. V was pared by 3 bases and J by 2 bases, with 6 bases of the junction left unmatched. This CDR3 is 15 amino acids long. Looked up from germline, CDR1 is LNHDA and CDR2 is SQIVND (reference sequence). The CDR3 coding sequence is TGTGCCAGTAGTATCCTGGGACAGTTCAACTATGGCTACACCTTC. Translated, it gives CASSILGQFNYGYTF.

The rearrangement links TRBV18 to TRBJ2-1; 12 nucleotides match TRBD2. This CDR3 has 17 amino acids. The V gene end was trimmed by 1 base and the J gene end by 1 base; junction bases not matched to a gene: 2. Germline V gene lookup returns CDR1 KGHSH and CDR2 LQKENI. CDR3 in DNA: TGTGCCAGCTCACCACGAACTAGCGGGGGGTCCTACAATGAGCAGTTCTTC. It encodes CASSPRTSGGSYNEQFF.

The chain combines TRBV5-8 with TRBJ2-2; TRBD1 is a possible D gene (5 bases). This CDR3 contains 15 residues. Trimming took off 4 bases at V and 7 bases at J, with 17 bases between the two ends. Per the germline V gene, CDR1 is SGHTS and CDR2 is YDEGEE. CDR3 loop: CASSLGQGEVGELFF. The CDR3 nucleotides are TGTGCCAGCAGCCTGGGGCAGGGCGAGGTCGGGGAGCTGTTTTTT.

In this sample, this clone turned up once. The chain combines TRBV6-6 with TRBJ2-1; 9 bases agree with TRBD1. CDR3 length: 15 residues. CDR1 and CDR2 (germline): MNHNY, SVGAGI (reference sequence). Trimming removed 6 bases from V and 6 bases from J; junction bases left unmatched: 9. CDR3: CASSQGQGNPNEQFF. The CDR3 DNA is TGTGCCAGCAGCCAGGGACAGGGTAATCCCAATGAGCAGTTCTTC.

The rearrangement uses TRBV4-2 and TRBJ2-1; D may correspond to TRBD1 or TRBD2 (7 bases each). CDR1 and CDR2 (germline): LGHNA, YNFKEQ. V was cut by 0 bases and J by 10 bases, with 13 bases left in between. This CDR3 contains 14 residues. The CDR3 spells CASSQDGRGGEQFF. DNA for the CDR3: TGTGCCAGCAGCCAAGATGGCAGGGGGGGGGAGCAGTTCTTC.

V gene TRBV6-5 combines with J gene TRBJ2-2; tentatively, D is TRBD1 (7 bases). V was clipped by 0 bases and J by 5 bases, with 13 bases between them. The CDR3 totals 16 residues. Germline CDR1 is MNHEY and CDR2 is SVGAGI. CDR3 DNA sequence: TGTGCCAGCAGTTACTCCCCCAGGGGGGCGACCGGGGAGCTGTTTTTT. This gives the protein CASSYSPRGATGELFF.

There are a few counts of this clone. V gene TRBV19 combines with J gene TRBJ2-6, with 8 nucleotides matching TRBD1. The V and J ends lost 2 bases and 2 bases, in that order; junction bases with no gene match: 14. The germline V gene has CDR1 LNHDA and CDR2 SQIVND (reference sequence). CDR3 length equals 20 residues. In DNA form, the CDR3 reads TGTGCCAGTAGTATAAGGTCTTTGAGGCAGGGGGCGCCTGGGGCCAACGTCCTGACTTTC. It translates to CASSIRSLRQGAPGANVLTF. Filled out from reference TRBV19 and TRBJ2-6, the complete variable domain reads DGGITQSPKYLFRKEGQNVTLSCEQNLNHDAMYWYRQDPGQGLRLIYYSQIVNDFQKGDIAEGYSVSREKKESFPLTVTSAQKNPTAFYLCASSIRSLRQGAPGANVLTFGAGSRLTVL.

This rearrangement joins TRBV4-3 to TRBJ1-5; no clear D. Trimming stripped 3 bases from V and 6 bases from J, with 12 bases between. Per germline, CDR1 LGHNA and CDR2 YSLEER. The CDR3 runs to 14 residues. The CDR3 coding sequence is TGCGCCAGCAGCCAGTCAACATGGGGTCAGCCCCAGCATTTT. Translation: CASSQSTWGQPQHF.

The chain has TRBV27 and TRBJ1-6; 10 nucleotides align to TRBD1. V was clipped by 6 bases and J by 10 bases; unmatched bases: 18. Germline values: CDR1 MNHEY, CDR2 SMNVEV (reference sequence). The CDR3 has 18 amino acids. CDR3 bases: TGTGCCAGCAGAGCACCCGGGGGACAGGGGCTGTATGGGTCACCCCTCCACTTT. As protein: CASRAPGGQGLYGSPLHF.

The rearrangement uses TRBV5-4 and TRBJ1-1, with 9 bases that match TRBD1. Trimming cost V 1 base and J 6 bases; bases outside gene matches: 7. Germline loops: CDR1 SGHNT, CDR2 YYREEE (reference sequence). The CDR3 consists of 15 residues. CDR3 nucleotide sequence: TGTGCCAGCAGCTTGCCTTCGGGACAGGGATCTGAAGCTTTCTTT. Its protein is CASSLPSGQGSEAFF.

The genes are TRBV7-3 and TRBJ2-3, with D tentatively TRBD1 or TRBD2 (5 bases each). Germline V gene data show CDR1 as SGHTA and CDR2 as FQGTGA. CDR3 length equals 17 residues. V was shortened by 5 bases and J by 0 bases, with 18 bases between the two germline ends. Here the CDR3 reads CASSPYPGPSSTDTQYF. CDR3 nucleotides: TGTGCCAGCAGCCCCTACCCGGGACCCTCTAGCACAGATACGCAGTATTTT.

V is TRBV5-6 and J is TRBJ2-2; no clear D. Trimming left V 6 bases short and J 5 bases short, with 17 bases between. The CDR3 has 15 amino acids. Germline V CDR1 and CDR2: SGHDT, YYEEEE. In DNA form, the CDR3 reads TGTGCCAGCACCCTGCGGCCCAAAGTGACCGGGGAGCTGTTTTTT. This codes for CASTLRPKVTGELFF.

This chain's CDR3 is CASSPSRAGGTEAFF. In DNA, the CDR3 is TGTGCCAGCAGCCCCTCTAGGGCAGGGGGAACTGAAGCTTTCTTT. The chain carries TRBV6-1 and TRBJ1-1; 7 bases agree with TRBD1. Trimming took 6 bases from V and 5 from J; bases not matched to a gene: 12. The CDR3 has 15 residues. Germline CDR1 and CDR2: MNHNS and SASEGT.

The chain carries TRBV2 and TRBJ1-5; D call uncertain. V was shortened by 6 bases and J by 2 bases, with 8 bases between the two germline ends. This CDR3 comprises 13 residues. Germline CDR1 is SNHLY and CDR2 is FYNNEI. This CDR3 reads CASRKEGNQPQHF. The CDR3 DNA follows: TGTGCCAGCAGAAAAGAGGGCAATCAGCCCCAGCATTTT.

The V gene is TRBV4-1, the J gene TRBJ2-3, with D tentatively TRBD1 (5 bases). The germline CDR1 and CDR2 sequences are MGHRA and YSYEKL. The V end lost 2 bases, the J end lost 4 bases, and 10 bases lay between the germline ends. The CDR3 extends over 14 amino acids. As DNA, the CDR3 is TGCGCCAGCAGCCAACTCGGACATTCAGATACGCAGTATTTT. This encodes CASSQLGHSDTQYF.

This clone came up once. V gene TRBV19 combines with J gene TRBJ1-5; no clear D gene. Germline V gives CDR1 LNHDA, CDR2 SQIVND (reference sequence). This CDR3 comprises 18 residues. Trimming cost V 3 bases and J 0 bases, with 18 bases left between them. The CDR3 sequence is CASSMDVGAETSNQPQHF. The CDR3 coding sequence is TGTGCCAGTAGTATGGATGTGGGCGCCGAAACTAGCAATCAGCCCCAGCATTTT.

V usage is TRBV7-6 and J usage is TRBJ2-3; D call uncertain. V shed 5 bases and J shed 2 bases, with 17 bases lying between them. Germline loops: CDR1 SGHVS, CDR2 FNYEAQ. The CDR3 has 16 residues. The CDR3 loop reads CASSLDQPHTTDTQYF. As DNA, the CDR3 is TGTGCCAGCAGCCTCGACCAGCCCCATACCACAGATACGCAGTATTTT.

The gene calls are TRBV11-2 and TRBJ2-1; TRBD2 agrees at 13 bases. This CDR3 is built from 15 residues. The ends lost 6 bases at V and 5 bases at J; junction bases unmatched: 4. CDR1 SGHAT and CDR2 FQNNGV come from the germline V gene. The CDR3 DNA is TGTGCCAGCAGGACTAGCGGGAGGCGGCACAATGAGCAGTTCTTC. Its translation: CASRTSGRRHNEQFF.

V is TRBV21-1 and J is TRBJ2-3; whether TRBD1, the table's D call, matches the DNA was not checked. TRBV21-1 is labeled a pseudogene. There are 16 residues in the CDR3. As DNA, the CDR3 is TGTGCCAGCAGCAGAAAACAGGGGTTCTGCACAGATACGCAGTATTTT. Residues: CASSRKQGFCTDTQYF.

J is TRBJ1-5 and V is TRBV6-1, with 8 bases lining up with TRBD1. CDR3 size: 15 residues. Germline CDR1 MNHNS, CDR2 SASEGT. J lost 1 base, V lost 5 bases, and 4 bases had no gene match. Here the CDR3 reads CASSRTGLSNQPQHF. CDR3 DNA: TGTGCCAGCAGTCGGACAGGGTTGAGCAATCAGCCCCAGCATTTT.

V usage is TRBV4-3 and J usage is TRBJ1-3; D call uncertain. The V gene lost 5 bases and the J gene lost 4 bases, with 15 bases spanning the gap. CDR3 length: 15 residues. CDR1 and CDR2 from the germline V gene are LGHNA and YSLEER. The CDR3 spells CASSGLRAPGNTIYF. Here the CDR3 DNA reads TGCGCCAGCAGCGGGCTGAGGGCGCCCGGAAACACCATATATTTT.

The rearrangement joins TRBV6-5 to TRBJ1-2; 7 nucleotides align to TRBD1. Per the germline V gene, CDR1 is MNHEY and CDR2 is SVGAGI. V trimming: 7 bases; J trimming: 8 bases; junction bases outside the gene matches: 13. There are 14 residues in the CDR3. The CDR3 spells CASNPTGTLKGYTF. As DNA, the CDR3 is TGTGCCAGCAACCCGACAGGGACCCTTAAGGGCTACACCTTC.

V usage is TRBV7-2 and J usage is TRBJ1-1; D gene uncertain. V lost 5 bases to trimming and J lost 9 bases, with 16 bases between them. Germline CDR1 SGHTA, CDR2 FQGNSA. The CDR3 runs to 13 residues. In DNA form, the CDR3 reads TGTGCCAGCAGCCCCGAGAGACCTGCCAAAGCTTTCTTT. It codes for CASSPERPAKAFF.